These 24 T cell receptor beta chains originate from one sample sequenced in a study of blood T cell repertoires in COVID-19. Libraries were prepared by immunoSEQ multiplex PCR; TCRdb keeps only in-frame clonotypes and omits some of them. The repertoire holds about 25,000 clones, with about 89% as singletons. The sample was peripheral blood. The origin of the receptors is a man between 45 and 60 years old with active COVID-19.

The V and J genes are TRBV9 and TRBJ1-2; tentatively, D is TRBD1 (6 bases). Per germline, CDR1 SGDLS and CDR2 YYNGEE. V was shortened by 5 bases and J by 6 bases, with 11 bases between the two germline ends. CDR3 length: 12 amino acids. In DNA form, the CDR3 reads TGTGCCAGCAGACAGGGATTTGATGGCTACACCTTC. This sequence encodes CASRQGFDGYTF. Together with reference TRBV9 and TRBJ1-2, the CDR3 gives the full variable domain: DSGVTQTPKHLITATGQRVTLRCSPRSGDLSVYWYQQSLDQGLQFLIQYYNGEERAKGNILERFSAQQFPDLHSELNLSSLELGDSALYFCASRQGFDGYTFGSGTRLTVV.

The CDR3 here is CASSRGQTGGEETQYF. The DNA for the CDR3 is TGCGCCAGCAGCCGGGGACAGACAGGGGGTGAAGAGACCCAGTACTTC. The chain links TRBV5-1 to TRBJ2-5, with TRBD1 matching 9 bases. From germline, CDR1 is SGHRS and CDR2 YFSETQ. V lost 4 bases to trimming and J lost 3 bases; unmatched junction nucleotides: 10. The CDR3 consists of 16 residues.

This sequence joins TRBV27 and TRBJ1-6; no firm D call. The CDR3 runs to 13 residues. Trimming removed 6 bases at V and 6 bases at J, with 9 bases between. Germline V gene data show CDR1 as MNHEY and CDR2 as SMNVEV (reference sequence). This chain's CDR3 is CASSPRGNSPLHF. The DNA for the CDR3 is TGTGCCAGCAGCCCGAGAGGTAATTCACCCCTCCACTTT.

This chain uses TRBV4-2 with TRBJ2-7, with 10 bases lining up with TRBD1. Germline assignment: CDR1 LGHNA and CDR2 YNFKEQ. The CDR3 totals 14 residues. The junction had 2 bases not matched to a gene; V was cut back by 4 bases and J by 2 bases. CDR3 sequence (DNA): TGTGCCAGCAGCCCAGGACAGGGGGCCTACGAGCAGTACTTC. The encoded protein is CASSPGQGAYEQYF.

Sample share makes this clone medium-sized (0.01 to 0.1%). The sample has other DNA sequences that encode this CDR3 too. V and J are TRBV18 and TRBJ2-1; TRBD1 agrees at 9 bases. From germline, CDR1 is KGHSH and CDR2 LQKENI. The CDR3 length is 14 residues. The trim removed 2 bases at V and 5 bases at J, leaving 1 base unmatched. The CDR3 protein is CASSPRDRDNEQFF. The CDR3 DNA reads TGTGCCAGCTCACCAAGGGACAGGGACAATGAGCAGTTCTTC.

The CDR3 nucleotides are TGTGCCAGCTCACCCGTGGGAGATTCACCCCTCCACTTT. Protein product: CASSPVGDSPLHF. The chain is built from TRBV18 and TRBJ1-6; D gene unclear. CDR1 KGHSH and CDR2 LQKENI come from the germline V gene. V was pared by 3 bases and J by 8 bases, with 8 bases between. The length of the CDR3 is 13 residues.

J is TRBJ1-6 and V is TRBV7-2; maybe TRBD1 (6 bases). Germline CDR1 is SGHTA and CDR2 is FQGNSA. This CDR3 region has 18 residues. V lost 5 bases, J lost 6 bases, and 23 bases lay in between. The CDR3, as DNA: TGTGCCAGCAGCGTAAACCTCCGAGGGGGACCGCCTAATTCACCCCTCCACTTT. Amino acid sequence: CASSVNLRGGPPNSPLHF.

The chain uses TRBV25-1 and TRBJ2-3; 12 nucleotides align to TRBD2. The trim removed 5 bases at V and 4 bases at J, leaving 4 bases unmatched. CDR1 and CDR2 (germline): MGHDK, SYGVNS. The CDR3 totals 15 residues. The DNA of the CDR3 is TGTGCCAGCAGTAGAACTAGCGGGGGGCCAGATACGCAGTATTTT. Translated: CASSRTSGGPDTQYF.

The chain uses TRBV5-5 and TRBJ2-7; 7 bases agree with TRBD1. V gave up 0 bases and J gave up 3 bases; unmatched junction bases: 6. Germline lookup yields CDR1 SGHKS and CDR2 YYEKEE (reference sequence). This CDR3 spans 15 amino acids. This CDR3 is CASSLDRGFLYEQYF. The CDR3, as DNA: TGTGCCAGCAGCTTGGACAGGGGATTTCTCTACGAGCAGTACTTC.

This chain uses TRBV30 with TRBJ2-1; tentative D call: TRBD2 (6 bases). The CDR3 has 13 residues. V dropped 3 bases and J dropped 5 bases, with 11 bases sitting between them. Germline CDR1 is GTSNPN and CDR2 is SVGIG (reference sequence). The CDR3 spells CAWRGTGNNEQFF. CDR3 DNA sequence: TGTGCCTGGAGGGGGACTGGTAACAATGAGCAGTTCTTC. The variable domain in full, completed from reference TRBV30 and TRBJ2-1, reads SQTIHQWPATLVQPVGSPLSLECTVEGTSNPNLYWYRQAAGRGLQLLFYSVGIGQISSEVPQNLSASRPQDRQFILSSKKLLLSDSGFYLCAWRGTGNNEQFFGPGTRLTVL.

V gene TRBV27 combines with J gene TRBJ2-3; 11 nucleotides agree with TRBD1. This CDR3 is built from 15 residues. Germline CDR1 reads MNHEY; CDR2 reads SMNVEV (reference sequence). The ends lost 2 bases at V and 4 bases at J; junction bases unmatched: 2. This chain's CDR3 is CASSLRTGGSDTQYF. In DNA, the CDR3 is TGTGCCAGCAGTTTAAGGACAGGGGGCTCAGATACGCAGTATTTT.

V and J are TRBV3-1 (or the pseudogene TRBV3-2) and TRBJ1-2; D possibly corresponds to TRBD1 (6 bases). Germline CDR1 is LGHDT and CDR2 is YNNKEL (reference sequence). This CDR3 is 17 amino acids long. Deletions cut 1 base from V and 4 bases from J, with 19 bases between. The chain's CDR3 is CASSQGYLDSLIYGYTF. The CDR3 coding sequence is TGTGCCAGCAGCCAAGGGTACCTGGACAGCCTAATCTATGGCTACACCTTC.

This chain joins TRBV28 and TRBJ2-1, with a possible D match to TRBD1 (6 bases). Germline V gene data show CDR1 as MDHEN and CDR2 as SYDVKM. V gave up 4 bases and J gave up 4 bases, with 14 bases separating them. The CDR3 spans 15 residues. This CDR3 is CASSSTGLGYNEQFF. The CDR3 nucleotides are TGTGCCAGCAGTTCAACAGGGTTGGGATACAATGAGCAGTTCTTC.

With regard to this clone: The junction does not match germline at one end; this may be a read error. The J gene is TRBJ1-1, the V gene TRBV10-3; D is perhaps TRBD1 (5 bases). The germline gives CDR1 ENHRY, CDR2 SYGVKD. The CDR3 runs 14 residues. The CDR3 sequence is CAIRPRGGNAEAFF. Written as DNA, the CDR3 is TGTGCCATCAGACCCCGCGGGGGGAACGCTGAAGCTTTCTTT.

CDR3 in DNA: TGTGCCAGCAGCCACTGGGCGGATACGCAGTATTTT. Translating gives CASSHWADTQYF. The chain combines TRBV3-1 (or the pseudogene TRBV3-2) with TRBJ2-3; no firm D call. Between the trimmed V and J ends, which lost 3 bases and 6 bases, there was a span of 7 bases. The CDR3 has 12 residues. Germline V CDR1 and CDR2: LGHDT, YNNKEL (reference sequence).

The chain couples TRBV28 to TRBJ2-3; D not certain. There are 12 residues in the CDR3. CDR1 and CDR2 from the germline V gene are MDHEN and SYDVKM. The V and J ends lost 5 bases and 6 bases respectively, with 9 bases between them. The CDR3 is CASSLYSDTQYF. Written as DNA, the CDR3 is TGTGCCAGCAGTCTTTACAGCGATACGCAGTATTTT.

This chain connects TRBV6-2 or TRBV6-3 to TRBJ2-5; 10 bases align to TRBD1. The CDR3 is made up of 15 amino acids. The ends lost 5 bases at V and 3 bases at J; junction bases unmatched: 6. Germline V lookup: CDR1 MNHEY, CDR2 SVGEGT. CDR3 protein: CASSITGTGEETQYF. In DNA, the CDR3 is TGTGCCAGCAGTATCACCGGGACAGGGGAAGAGACCCAGTACTTC.

The gene calls are TRBV15 and TRBJ2-7; D perhaps matches TRBD2 (6 bases). Germline V gene lookup returns CDR1 LNHNV and CDR2 YYDKDF (reference sequence). The germline V and J ends were trimmed by 3 bases and 4 bases, with 13 bases remaining between them. The CDR3 totals 14 residues. CDR3 in amino acids: CATSSGGGKYEQYF. CDR3 DNA sequence: TGTGCCACCAGCAGCGGGGGAGGCAAATACGAGCAGTACTTC.

This clone was detected only once. The chain couples TRBV6-6 to TRBJ2-4; 9 bases match TRBD1. Germline values: CDR1 MNHNY, CDR2 SVGAGI (reference sequence). The CDR3 extends over 15 amino acids. V was clipped by 9 bases and J by 2 bases; unmatched bases: 8. CDR3 in DNA: TGTGCCAGTGGACAGGGGACAAGGTCCAAAAACATTCAGTACTTC. It is translated as CASGQGTRSKNIQYF.

The V call is TRBV7-2, the J call TRBJ1-1; a possible D gene is TRBD1 (6 bases). Germline CDR1 reads SGHTA; CDR2 reads FQGNSA. The CDR3 spans 15 residues. V lost 5 bases and J 2 bases, leaving 15 bases between the germline ends. The chain's CDR3 is CASSPPGQSNTEAFF. CDR3 DNA: TGTGCCAGCAGCCCCCCGGGACAATCAAACACTGAAGCTTTCTTT.

This chain connects TRBV10-3 to TRBJ1-4, with D unresolved. Trimming removed 10 bases at V and 5 bases at J, with 11 bases between. This CDR3 region has 12 residues. Germline values: CDR1 ENHRY, CDR2 SYGVKD. CDR3 bases: TGTGCCAGCGGAGGAAGCAATGAAAAACTGTTTTTT. This codes for CASGGSNEKLFF.

The V and J genes are TRBV12-3 or TRBV12-4 and TRBJ2-1; tentative D call: TRBD1 (6 bases). This CDR3 has 13 residues. The V end lost 4 bases, the J end lost 5 bases, and 9 bases lay between the germline ends. The CDR3 sequence: CASSSQGNNEQFF. DNA of the CDR3: TGTGCCAGCAGTTCTCAGGGGAACAATGAGCAGTTCTTC.

Only one count was recorded for this clone. The gene calls are TRBV6-2 or TRBV6-3 and TRBJ2-3, with D possibly matching TRBD2 (7 bases). The length of the CDR3 is 20 residues. Germline V gene data show CDR1 as MNHEY and CDR2 as SVGEGT. With 5 bases removed from V and 1 base from J, the gap between germline ends came to 28 bases. CDR3 sequence: CASSHSGGFGGAAGTDTQYF. DNA of the CDR3: TGTGCCAGCAGTCATTCGGGGGGCTTCGGGGGCGCAGCGGGCACAGATACGCAGTATTTT.

The J gene is TRBJ2-7, the V gene TRBV18; 9 nucleotides align to TRBD1. V dropped 3 bases and J dropped 7; count of bases not matched to a gene: 7. Germline CDR1 is KGHSH and CDR2 is LQKENI. This CDR3 comprises 14 residues. CDR3 residues: CASSPRDRAAEQYF. The DNA of the CDR3 is TGTGCCAGCTCACCTCGGGACAGGGCGGCGGAGCAGTACTTC.